Listed here are 30 T cell receptor beta chains from one sample, sequenced in a study of blood T cell repertoires in COVID-19 (dated by TCRdb to the early 2020s). The library was obtained by the immunoSEQ multiplex PCR assay. In its TCRdb copy, this immuneACCESS table keeps in-frame sequences only and misses some clones. Where compared with another copy, unresolved V genes explain less than half of these, and the others have no known cause. The sample table records roughly 220,000 clones; more than 85% of these occur just once. Roughly 3% of the sample rests with the top ten. The sequencing input was peripheral blood. These TCRs come from a man between 60 and 70 years old with acute or convalescent COVID-19.

The chain recombines TRBV5-1 with TRBJ1-1; D not resolved. Germline lookup yields CDR1 SGHRS and CDR2 YFSETQ. V dropped 0 bases and J dropped 5 bases, with 14 bases sitting between them. The CDR3 runs 15 residues. The CDR3 loop reads CASSLDARTMTEAFF. The DNA of the CDR3 is TGCGCCAGCAGCTTGGATGCCAGGACTATGACTGAAGCTTTCTTT.

This clone was observed a single time. The chain recombines TRBV5-1 with TRBJ2-5, with 10 bases matching TRBD1. This CDR3 region has 15 residues. The V segment lost 4 bases and the J segment 6 bases; nucleotides outside the gene matches: 9. CDR1 and CDR2 from the germline V gene are SGHRS and YFSETQ. As DNA, the CDR3 is TGCGCCAGCAGCGCCCGGGACAGGGGACAGAAGACCCAGTACTTC. Encoded protein: CASSARDRGQKTQYF.

For the CDR3, the DNA is TGTGCCAGCAGCGAACTAGCGGGGGTAACCGGGGAGCTGTTTTTT. Its protein is CASSELAGVTGELFF. The chain has TRBV9 and TRBJ2-2; 11 nucleotides agree with TRBD2. J lost 5 bases, V lost 3 bases, and 3 bases had no gene match. The CDR3 sequence is 15 residues long. Germline assignment: CDR1 SGDLS and CDR2 YYNGEE. Based on the CDR3 plus reference TRBV9 and TRBJ2-2, the full variable domain is DSGVTQTPKHLITATGQRVTLRCSPRSGDLSVYWYQQSLDQGLQFLIQYYNGEERAKGNILERFSAQQFPDLHSELNLSSLELGDSALYFCASSELAGVTGELFFGEGSRLTVL.

This clone has a handful of counts. The V gene is TRBV6-1, the J gene TRBJ2-2; TRBD1 agrees at 8 bases. The CDR3 loop spans 17 amino acids. Germline V gene data show CDR1 as MNHNS and CDR2 as SASEGT. V shed 4 bases, J shed 8 bases, and the junction held 15 bases outside the gene matches. Here the CDR3 DNA reads TGTGCCAGCAGTGCCCGGACAGGGAGGTCTCTACCGGGGGAGCTGTTTTTT. The encoded protein is CASSARTGRSLPGELFF.

J is TRBJ2-7 and V is TRBV3-1 (or the pseudogene TRBV3-2); a possible D gene is TRBD1 (5 bases). The germline V and J ends were trimmed by 2 bases and 7 bases, with 15 bases remaining between them. In germline, CDR1 is LGHDT, CDR2 YNNKEL (reference sequence). The length of the CDR3 is 14 residues. This chain's CDR3 is CASSQSDSLGEQYF. CDR3 DNA sequence: TGTGCCAGCAGCCAATCCGACAGCCTCGGGGAGCAGTACTTC.

The J gene is TRBJ2-3, the V gene TRBV7-2; tentative D call: TRBD2 (7 bases). The ends were cut back, 11 bases at V and 7 bases at J, with 19 bases in the middle. CDR3 length equals 13 residues. Germline CDR1 reads SGHTA; CDR2 reads FQGNSA. In nucleotides, the CDR3 is TGTGCCGAGAGAGGGGGGGCCTATTATACGCAGTATTTT. This sequence encodes CAERGGAYYTQYF.

The chain recombines TRBV7-3 with TRBJ2-1; D possibly corresponds to TRBD2 (7 bases). Trimming cost V 6 bases and J 7 bases, with 28 bases left between them. The CDR3 is 18 amino acids. Germline V gives CDR1 SGHTA, CDR2 FQGTGA. The CDR3 sequence: CASRPNAGGLDPMNEQFF. The CDR3 nucleotides are TGTGCCAGCAGACCCAACGCCGGGGGGCTTGACCCAATGAATGAGCAGTTCTTC.

This chain joins TRBV7-8 and TRBJ1-5; TRBD1 matches 7 bases. Trimming cost V 4 bases and J 4 bases; bases outside gene matches: 7. The germline gives CDR1 SGHVS, CDR2 FQNEAQ. The CDR3 totals 15 residues. The CDR3 nucleotides read TGTGCCAGCAGCTCGATCGGACAGGAGAATCAGCCCCAGCATTTT. This codes for CASSSIGQENQPQHF. Looking up the rest from reference TRBV7-8 and TRBJ1-5 gives the full variable domain: GAGVSQSPRYKVAKRGQDVALRCDPISGHVSLFWYQQALGQGPEFLTYFQNEAQLDKSGLPSDRFFAERPEGSVSTLKIQRTQQEDSAVYLCASSSIGQENQPQHFGDGTRLSIL.

The chain is built from TRBV3-1 (or the pseudogene TRBV3-2) and TRBJ2-7; TRBD1 matches 8 bases. There are 14 residues in the CDR3. In germline, CDR1 is LGHDT, CDR2 YNNKEL (reference sequence). V shed 3 bases and J 6 bases; nucleotides not matched to a gene: 7. In DNA, the CDR3 is TGTGCCAGCAGCCACTGGGACAGGACCAGCGAGCAGTACTTC. Its protein product is CASSHWDRTSEQYF.

V and J are TRBV7-9 and TRBJ1-1, with D tentatively TRBD1 (5 bases). The V and J ends lost 3 bases and 0 bases respectively, with 8 bases between them. The V gene's germline CDR1 is SEHNR and CDR2 FQNEAQ (reference sequence). The CDR3 length is 14 residues. The CDR3 region has the DNA TGTGCCAGCAGCTTCAGACAGATGAACACTGAAGCTTTCTTT. Translation: CASSFRQMNTEAFF.

The rearrangement links TRBV12-3 or TRBV12-4 to TRBJ2-1, with 13 bases lining up with TRBD2. CDR3 length: 12 amino acids. Trimming took 6 bases from V and 15 from J; bases not matched to a gene: 5. The DNA of the CDR3 is TGTGCCAGCAGCCGGACTAGCGGGGGCTCGTTCTTC. Residues: CASSRTSGGSFF.

The chain carries TRBV18 and TRBJ1-5; D is unresolved. Trimming shortened V by 5 bases and J by 3 bases, and 11 bases separated the two germline ends. Germline CDR1 and CDR2: KGHSH and LQKENI. The CDR3 runs to 14 residues. CDR3 coding DNA: TGTGCCAGCTCAACGGGGTCGAACAATCAGCCCCAGCATTTT. Its protein is CASSTGSNNQPQHF.

This rearrangement joins TRBV5-4 to TRBJ2-3; TRBD2 matches 10 bases. The trim removed 2 bases at V and 2 bases at J, leaving 2 bases unmatched. CDR1 is SGHNT and CDR2 is YYREEE in the germline V gene (reference sequence). The CDR3 runs 15 residues. The CDR3 here is CASSFLAGATDTQYF. The CDR3 coding sequence is TGTGCCAGCAGCTTCCTAGCGGGGGCCACAGATACGCAGTATTTT.

This rearrangement joins TRBV14 to TRBJ1-1, with a tentative D call TRBD1 (5 bases). Germline V CDR1 and CDR2: SGHDN, FVKESK. The CDR3 totals 14 residues. The germline V and J ends were trimmed by 4 bases and 6 bases, with 15 bases remaining between them. The CDR3 DNA reads as TGTGCCAGCAGCCGCCGCGGGTGGGGGGCTGAAGCTTTCTTT. Protein product: CASSRRGWGAEAFF.

This sequence joins TRBV4-3 and TRBJ2-7; perhaps TRBD1 as D (6 bases). The V gene's germline CDR1 is LGHNA and CDR2 YSLEER. Trimming removed 1 base at V and 3 bases at J, with 13 bases between. The CDR3 loop spans 15 amino acids. The CDR3 coding sequence is TGCGCCAGCAGCCAAGTGGCCGGGACACACTACGAGCAGTACTTC. Translation gives CASSQVAGTHYEQYF.

The chain uses TRBV7-8 and TRBJ1-2, with 7 nucleotides matching TRBD1. Germline CDR1 is SGHVS and CDR2 is FQNEAQ. This CDR3 is built from 14 residues. The J segment lost 4 bases and the V segment lost 5 bases, leaving 7 bases of the junction unmatched. The CDR3 reads CASSLRQGTYGYTF. The CDR3 DNA reads as TGTGCCAGCAGCCTAAGACAGGGCACCTATGGCTACACCTTC.

Turning to this clone: An end of the junction differs from the germline gene, which may be a read error. This chain joins TRBV7-2 and TRBJ1-5; 12 bases match TRBD1. The CDR3 length is 15 residues. The germline CDR1 and CDR2 sequences are SGHTA and FQGNSA. The CDR3 bases are TGTGCCAGCAGCACCGGGACAGGGGGCAAGCAGCCCCAGCATTTT. This sequence encodes CASSTGTGGKQPQHF.

The chain is built from TRBV18 and TRBJ1-2; TRBD1 is a possible D gene (5 bases). Germline values: CDR1 KGHSH, CDR2 LQKENI. Trimming pared 3 bases from V and 0 bases from J, leaving 14 bases between. The CDR3 length is 16 residues. CDR3 region: CASSPLGGEANYGYTF. CDR3 sequence (DNA): TGTGCCAGCTCACCCCTCGGGGGAGAGGCTAACTATGGCTACACCTTC.

V and J are TRBV12-3 or TRBV12-4 and TRBJ1-1; D call uncertain. Trimming removed 9 bases from V and 0 bases from J, with 5 bases in between. This CDR3 region has 11 residues. The CDR3 sequence: CASYLNTEAFF. For the CDR3, the DNA is TGTGCCAGTTATTTGAACACTGAAGCTTTCTTT.

This rearrangement joins TRBV9 to TRBJ2-7, with 7 bases identical to TRBD1. Germline assignment: CDR1 SGDLS and CDR2 YYNGEE. This CDR3 has 13 amino acids. Trimming took 4 bases from V and 2 from J; bases not matched to a gene: 3. CDR3 in DNA: TGTGCCAGCAGCCGGGACAGTGCCTACGAGCAGTACTTC. This encodes CASSRDSAYEQYF.

The V gene is TRBV2, the J gene TRBJ2-3, with D maybe TRBD1 (6 bases). Germline values: CDR1 SNHLY, CDR2 FYNNEI. V was shortened by 8 bases and J by 2 bases, with 20 bases between the two germline ends. CDR3 length equals 16 residues. CDR3 sequence reads: CASPPGQPSHTDTQYF. The CDR3 DNA reads TGTGCCAGCCCACCCGGACAGCCGAGTCACACAGATACGCAGTATTTT.

The J gene is TRBJ1-1, the V gene TRBV2, with D hard to call. Trimming removed 6 bases from V and 5 bases from J, with 13 bases in between. Germline lookup yields CDR1 SNHLY and CDR2 FYNNEI. The CDR3 covers 13 residues. The CDR3 spells CASRKEGKTEAFF. The DNA of the CDR3 is TGTGCCAGCAGGAAAGAGGGAAAAACTGAAGCTTTCTTT.

The chain employs TRBV19 and TRBJ2-7, with 11 positions matching TRBD2. CDR1 and CDR2 from the germline V gene are LNHDA and SQIVND (reference sequence). V trimming: 5 bases; J trimming: 6 bases; junction bases outside the gene matches: 9. The CDR3 totals 15 residues. In nucleotides, the CDR3 is TGTGCCAGTAGTCCGGGACTAGCGGACCTCGGCGAGCAGTACTTC. This sequence encodes CASSPGLADLGEQYF.

The chain couples TRBV6-5 to TRBJ1-2, with 7 bases fitting TRBD1. Germline CDR1 and CDR2: MNHEY and SVGAGI. J lost 3 bases, V lost 6 bases, and 4 bases had no gene match. CDR3 length equals 13 residues. The DNA of the CDR3 is TGTGCCAGCAGCAGGGACAGTTACTATGGCTACACCTTC. Amino acid sequence: CASSRDSYYGYTF.

V is TRBV28 and J is TRBJ1-2; 12 bases are a match to TRBD1. This CDR3 has 17 residues. With 7 bases clipped from V and 4 bases from J, the junction kept 13 bases outside the gene matches. CDR1 and CDR2 from the germline V gene are MDHEN and SYDVKM. The CDR3 DNA follows: TGTGCCAGCATCCCTCGGGGGACAGGGGGCAGGAGCTATGGCTACACCTTC. It is translated as CASIPRGTGGRSYGYTF.

V usage is TRBV3-1 (or the pseudogene TRBV3-2) and J usage is TRBJ2-3, with TRBD2 matching over 9 bases. V was clipped by 6 bases and J by 7 bases; unmatched bases: 11. Germline loops: CDR1 LGHDT, CDR2 YNNKEL (reference sequence). The CDR3 runs 15 residues. The CDR3 coding sequence is TGTGCCAGCAGTCATCCGGGACTAGCATCGAATACGCAGTATTTT. Its translation: CASSHPGLASNTQYF.

The chain recombines TRBV4-1 with TRBJ1-1, with D hard to call. V lost 3 bases to trimming and J lost 8 bases, with 13 bases between them. This CDR3 spans 13 amino acids. The germline gives CDR1 MGHRA, CDR2 YSYEKL. The CDR3 loop is CASSHRGPAEAFF. In DNA, the CDR3 is TGCGCCAGCAGCCACCGAGGGCCGGCGGAAGCTTTCTTT.

The sample holds a few counts of this clone. This chain connects TRBV6-5 to TRBJ1-5; 7 positions match TRBD1. Trimming cost V 6 bases and J 7 bases; bases outside gene matches: 9. The CDR3 length is 14 residues. Germline V lookup: CDR1 MNHEY, CDR2 SVGAGI. CDR3 region: CASSLQGSRQPQHF. Written as DNA, the CDR3 is TGTGCCAGCAGCCTACAGGGGTCCAGGCAGCCCCAGCATTTT.

The gene calls are TRBV7-3 and TRBJ2-7, with D maybe TRBD2 (7 bases). Per the germline V gene, CDR1 is SGHTA and CDR2 is FQGTGA. The ends were cut back, 4 bases at V and 5 bases at J, with 12 bases in the middle. The length of the CDR3 is 13 residues. The CDR3 protein is CASSSQGRDEQYF. The DNA of the CDR3 is TGTGCCAGCAGCTCGCAGGGGAGGGACGAGCAGTACTTC.

The chain couples TRBV6-5 to TRBJ1-6; TRBD1 aligns across 7 bases. Losses at the gene ends were 0 bases for V and 7 bases for J; bases not matched to a gene: 6. Germline V gene lookup returns CDR1 MNHEY and CDR2 SVGAGI. This CDR3 comprises 16 residues. The CDR3 here is CASSYSSTGRNSPLHF. Written as DNA, the CDR3 is TGTGCCAGCAGTTACTCTTCGACAGGGAGGAATTCACCCCTCCACTTT.